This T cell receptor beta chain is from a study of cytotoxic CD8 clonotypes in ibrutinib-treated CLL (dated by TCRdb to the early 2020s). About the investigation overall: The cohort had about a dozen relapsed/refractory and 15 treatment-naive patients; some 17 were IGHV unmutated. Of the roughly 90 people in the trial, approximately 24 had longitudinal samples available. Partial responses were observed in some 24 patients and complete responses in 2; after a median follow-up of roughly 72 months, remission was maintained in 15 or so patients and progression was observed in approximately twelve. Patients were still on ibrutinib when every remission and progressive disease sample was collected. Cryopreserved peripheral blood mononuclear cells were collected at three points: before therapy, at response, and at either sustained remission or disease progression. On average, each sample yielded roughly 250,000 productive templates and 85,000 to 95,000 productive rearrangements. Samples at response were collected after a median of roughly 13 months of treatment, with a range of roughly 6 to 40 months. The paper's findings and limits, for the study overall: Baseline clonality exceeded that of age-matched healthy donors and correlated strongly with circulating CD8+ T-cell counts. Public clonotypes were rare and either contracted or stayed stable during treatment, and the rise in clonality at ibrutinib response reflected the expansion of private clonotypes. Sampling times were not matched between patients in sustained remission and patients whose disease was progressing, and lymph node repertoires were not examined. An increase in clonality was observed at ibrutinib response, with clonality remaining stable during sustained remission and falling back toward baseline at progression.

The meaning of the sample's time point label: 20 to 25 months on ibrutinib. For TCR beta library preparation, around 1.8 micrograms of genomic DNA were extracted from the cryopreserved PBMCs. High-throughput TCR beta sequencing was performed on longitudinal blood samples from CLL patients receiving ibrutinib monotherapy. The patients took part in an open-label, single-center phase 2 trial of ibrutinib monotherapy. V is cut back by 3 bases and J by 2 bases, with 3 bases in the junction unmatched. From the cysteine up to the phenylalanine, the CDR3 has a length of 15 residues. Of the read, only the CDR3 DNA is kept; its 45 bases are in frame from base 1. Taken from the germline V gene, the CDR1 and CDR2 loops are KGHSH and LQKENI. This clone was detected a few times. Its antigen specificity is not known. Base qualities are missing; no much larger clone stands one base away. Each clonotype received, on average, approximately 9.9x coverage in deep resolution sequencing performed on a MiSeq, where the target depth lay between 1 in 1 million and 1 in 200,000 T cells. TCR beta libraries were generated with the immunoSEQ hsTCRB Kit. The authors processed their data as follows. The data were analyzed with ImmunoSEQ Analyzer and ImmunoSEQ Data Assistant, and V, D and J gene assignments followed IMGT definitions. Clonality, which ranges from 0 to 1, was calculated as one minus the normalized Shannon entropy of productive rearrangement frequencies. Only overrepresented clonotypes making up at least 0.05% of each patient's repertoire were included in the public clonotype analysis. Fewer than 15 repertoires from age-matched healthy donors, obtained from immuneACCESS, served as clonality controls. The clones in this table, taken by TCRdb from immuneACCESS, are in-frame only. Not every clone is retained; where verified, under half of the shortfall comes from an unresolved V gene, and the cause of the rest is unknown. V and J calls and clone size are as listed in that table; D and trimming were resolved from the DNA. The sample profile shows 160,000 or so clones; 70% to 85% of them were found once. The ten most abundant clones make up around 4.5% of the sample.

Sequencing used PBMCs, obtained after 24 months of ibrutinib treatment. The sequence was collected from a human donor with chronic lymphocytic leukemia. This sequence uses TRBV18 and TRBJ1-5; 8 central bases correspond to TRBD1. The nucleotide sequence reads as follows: TGTGCCAGCTCACCCACAGGGGGGGGCAATCAGCCCCAGCATTTT. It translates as CASSPTGGGNQPQHF.